The TCR beta chain described here comes from a study of human CD8 memory T cell subsets (dated by TCRdb to 2020 to 2022). About the full investigation: The clonal relationships among stem-like (TSTEM), progenitor exhausted-like (TPEX) and effector memory CD8+ T cell subsets were assessed by comparing the TCRbeta repertoires of these subsets. Six donors each provided TSTEM, TPEX and effector memory subsets, from which TCRbeta repertoires were obtained.

Peripheral blood mononuclear cells were isolated from healthy donor buffy coats by density gradient separation. In the study, total CD8+ T cells were enriched by negative magnetic separation with EasySep or MojoSort CD8+ T cell isolation kits. For each subset, total RNA was extracted using an RNeasy Mini Kit from duplicate vials of roughly 150,000 sorted CD8+ T cells. The PBMCs were used either fresh or after being cryopreserved in fetal bovine serum with approximately 9.8% DMSO. Fluorescence-activated cell sorting on a FACSAria III was used to sort the CD8+ T cell subsets to purity. With regard to this clonotype: Its antigen remains undetermined.

What the study reported, not specific to this receptor: Similarly high normalized Shannon-Wiener diversity was shown by TSTEM and TPEX subsets, whereas comparatively lower diversity was seen in effector memory subsets. Clonotypes were shared with effector memory cells by both stem-like subsets, but only minimal overlap was found between TSTEM and TPEX repertoires, suggesting distinct antigen spectra. Based on Chao1 estimates, TSTEM subsets appeared to have greater repertoire diversity than TPEX subsets, which could potentially reflect a broader range of specificities. Only TCRbeta chains were sequenced, and the repertoire comparisons were based on roughly 6 donors and tested using paired t-tests with Bonferroni correction.

A Human TCR Profiling Kit was used to prepare UMI-labeled 5' RACE TCRbeta libraries. Every TCRbeta library was prepared in parallel with an identical number of PCR cycles. Per the original workflow: Each TCRbeta library contained between about 2,800 and 20,000 functional CDR3beta clonotypes. MIGEC 1.2.9 was used for UMI extraction and consensus assembly, with at least three reads per UMI being required. In-frame CDR3beta repertoires were extracted with MiXCR 3.0.3. Diversity metrics were computed in VDJtools 1.2.1 after downsampling each sample to 42,000 randomly selected UMIs. For each sample pair, the repertoire overlap metrics D, R and F2 were calculated in VDJtools using the top 3,000 clones. After TCRdb reprocessed the reads, each CDR3 protein sequence was kept as one row, without DNA. TCRdb's processing, not the authors', yielded these V and J calls. The sample's records list some 10,000 distinct CDR3 sequences. The ten most abundant clones make up 20% of the sample.

The CDR3 holds 16 amino acids from the cysteine to the phenylalanine. The record lacks a DNA sequence. Per the germline V gene (reference sequence), MNHEY is the CDR1 and SMNVEV is the CDR2. This receptor was identified in a human donor in good health. What was sequenced was CD8+ T cells from PBMCs. The chain uses TRBV27 and TRBJ2-1. Here the CDR3 is given as CASSLTSGSSYNEQFF.